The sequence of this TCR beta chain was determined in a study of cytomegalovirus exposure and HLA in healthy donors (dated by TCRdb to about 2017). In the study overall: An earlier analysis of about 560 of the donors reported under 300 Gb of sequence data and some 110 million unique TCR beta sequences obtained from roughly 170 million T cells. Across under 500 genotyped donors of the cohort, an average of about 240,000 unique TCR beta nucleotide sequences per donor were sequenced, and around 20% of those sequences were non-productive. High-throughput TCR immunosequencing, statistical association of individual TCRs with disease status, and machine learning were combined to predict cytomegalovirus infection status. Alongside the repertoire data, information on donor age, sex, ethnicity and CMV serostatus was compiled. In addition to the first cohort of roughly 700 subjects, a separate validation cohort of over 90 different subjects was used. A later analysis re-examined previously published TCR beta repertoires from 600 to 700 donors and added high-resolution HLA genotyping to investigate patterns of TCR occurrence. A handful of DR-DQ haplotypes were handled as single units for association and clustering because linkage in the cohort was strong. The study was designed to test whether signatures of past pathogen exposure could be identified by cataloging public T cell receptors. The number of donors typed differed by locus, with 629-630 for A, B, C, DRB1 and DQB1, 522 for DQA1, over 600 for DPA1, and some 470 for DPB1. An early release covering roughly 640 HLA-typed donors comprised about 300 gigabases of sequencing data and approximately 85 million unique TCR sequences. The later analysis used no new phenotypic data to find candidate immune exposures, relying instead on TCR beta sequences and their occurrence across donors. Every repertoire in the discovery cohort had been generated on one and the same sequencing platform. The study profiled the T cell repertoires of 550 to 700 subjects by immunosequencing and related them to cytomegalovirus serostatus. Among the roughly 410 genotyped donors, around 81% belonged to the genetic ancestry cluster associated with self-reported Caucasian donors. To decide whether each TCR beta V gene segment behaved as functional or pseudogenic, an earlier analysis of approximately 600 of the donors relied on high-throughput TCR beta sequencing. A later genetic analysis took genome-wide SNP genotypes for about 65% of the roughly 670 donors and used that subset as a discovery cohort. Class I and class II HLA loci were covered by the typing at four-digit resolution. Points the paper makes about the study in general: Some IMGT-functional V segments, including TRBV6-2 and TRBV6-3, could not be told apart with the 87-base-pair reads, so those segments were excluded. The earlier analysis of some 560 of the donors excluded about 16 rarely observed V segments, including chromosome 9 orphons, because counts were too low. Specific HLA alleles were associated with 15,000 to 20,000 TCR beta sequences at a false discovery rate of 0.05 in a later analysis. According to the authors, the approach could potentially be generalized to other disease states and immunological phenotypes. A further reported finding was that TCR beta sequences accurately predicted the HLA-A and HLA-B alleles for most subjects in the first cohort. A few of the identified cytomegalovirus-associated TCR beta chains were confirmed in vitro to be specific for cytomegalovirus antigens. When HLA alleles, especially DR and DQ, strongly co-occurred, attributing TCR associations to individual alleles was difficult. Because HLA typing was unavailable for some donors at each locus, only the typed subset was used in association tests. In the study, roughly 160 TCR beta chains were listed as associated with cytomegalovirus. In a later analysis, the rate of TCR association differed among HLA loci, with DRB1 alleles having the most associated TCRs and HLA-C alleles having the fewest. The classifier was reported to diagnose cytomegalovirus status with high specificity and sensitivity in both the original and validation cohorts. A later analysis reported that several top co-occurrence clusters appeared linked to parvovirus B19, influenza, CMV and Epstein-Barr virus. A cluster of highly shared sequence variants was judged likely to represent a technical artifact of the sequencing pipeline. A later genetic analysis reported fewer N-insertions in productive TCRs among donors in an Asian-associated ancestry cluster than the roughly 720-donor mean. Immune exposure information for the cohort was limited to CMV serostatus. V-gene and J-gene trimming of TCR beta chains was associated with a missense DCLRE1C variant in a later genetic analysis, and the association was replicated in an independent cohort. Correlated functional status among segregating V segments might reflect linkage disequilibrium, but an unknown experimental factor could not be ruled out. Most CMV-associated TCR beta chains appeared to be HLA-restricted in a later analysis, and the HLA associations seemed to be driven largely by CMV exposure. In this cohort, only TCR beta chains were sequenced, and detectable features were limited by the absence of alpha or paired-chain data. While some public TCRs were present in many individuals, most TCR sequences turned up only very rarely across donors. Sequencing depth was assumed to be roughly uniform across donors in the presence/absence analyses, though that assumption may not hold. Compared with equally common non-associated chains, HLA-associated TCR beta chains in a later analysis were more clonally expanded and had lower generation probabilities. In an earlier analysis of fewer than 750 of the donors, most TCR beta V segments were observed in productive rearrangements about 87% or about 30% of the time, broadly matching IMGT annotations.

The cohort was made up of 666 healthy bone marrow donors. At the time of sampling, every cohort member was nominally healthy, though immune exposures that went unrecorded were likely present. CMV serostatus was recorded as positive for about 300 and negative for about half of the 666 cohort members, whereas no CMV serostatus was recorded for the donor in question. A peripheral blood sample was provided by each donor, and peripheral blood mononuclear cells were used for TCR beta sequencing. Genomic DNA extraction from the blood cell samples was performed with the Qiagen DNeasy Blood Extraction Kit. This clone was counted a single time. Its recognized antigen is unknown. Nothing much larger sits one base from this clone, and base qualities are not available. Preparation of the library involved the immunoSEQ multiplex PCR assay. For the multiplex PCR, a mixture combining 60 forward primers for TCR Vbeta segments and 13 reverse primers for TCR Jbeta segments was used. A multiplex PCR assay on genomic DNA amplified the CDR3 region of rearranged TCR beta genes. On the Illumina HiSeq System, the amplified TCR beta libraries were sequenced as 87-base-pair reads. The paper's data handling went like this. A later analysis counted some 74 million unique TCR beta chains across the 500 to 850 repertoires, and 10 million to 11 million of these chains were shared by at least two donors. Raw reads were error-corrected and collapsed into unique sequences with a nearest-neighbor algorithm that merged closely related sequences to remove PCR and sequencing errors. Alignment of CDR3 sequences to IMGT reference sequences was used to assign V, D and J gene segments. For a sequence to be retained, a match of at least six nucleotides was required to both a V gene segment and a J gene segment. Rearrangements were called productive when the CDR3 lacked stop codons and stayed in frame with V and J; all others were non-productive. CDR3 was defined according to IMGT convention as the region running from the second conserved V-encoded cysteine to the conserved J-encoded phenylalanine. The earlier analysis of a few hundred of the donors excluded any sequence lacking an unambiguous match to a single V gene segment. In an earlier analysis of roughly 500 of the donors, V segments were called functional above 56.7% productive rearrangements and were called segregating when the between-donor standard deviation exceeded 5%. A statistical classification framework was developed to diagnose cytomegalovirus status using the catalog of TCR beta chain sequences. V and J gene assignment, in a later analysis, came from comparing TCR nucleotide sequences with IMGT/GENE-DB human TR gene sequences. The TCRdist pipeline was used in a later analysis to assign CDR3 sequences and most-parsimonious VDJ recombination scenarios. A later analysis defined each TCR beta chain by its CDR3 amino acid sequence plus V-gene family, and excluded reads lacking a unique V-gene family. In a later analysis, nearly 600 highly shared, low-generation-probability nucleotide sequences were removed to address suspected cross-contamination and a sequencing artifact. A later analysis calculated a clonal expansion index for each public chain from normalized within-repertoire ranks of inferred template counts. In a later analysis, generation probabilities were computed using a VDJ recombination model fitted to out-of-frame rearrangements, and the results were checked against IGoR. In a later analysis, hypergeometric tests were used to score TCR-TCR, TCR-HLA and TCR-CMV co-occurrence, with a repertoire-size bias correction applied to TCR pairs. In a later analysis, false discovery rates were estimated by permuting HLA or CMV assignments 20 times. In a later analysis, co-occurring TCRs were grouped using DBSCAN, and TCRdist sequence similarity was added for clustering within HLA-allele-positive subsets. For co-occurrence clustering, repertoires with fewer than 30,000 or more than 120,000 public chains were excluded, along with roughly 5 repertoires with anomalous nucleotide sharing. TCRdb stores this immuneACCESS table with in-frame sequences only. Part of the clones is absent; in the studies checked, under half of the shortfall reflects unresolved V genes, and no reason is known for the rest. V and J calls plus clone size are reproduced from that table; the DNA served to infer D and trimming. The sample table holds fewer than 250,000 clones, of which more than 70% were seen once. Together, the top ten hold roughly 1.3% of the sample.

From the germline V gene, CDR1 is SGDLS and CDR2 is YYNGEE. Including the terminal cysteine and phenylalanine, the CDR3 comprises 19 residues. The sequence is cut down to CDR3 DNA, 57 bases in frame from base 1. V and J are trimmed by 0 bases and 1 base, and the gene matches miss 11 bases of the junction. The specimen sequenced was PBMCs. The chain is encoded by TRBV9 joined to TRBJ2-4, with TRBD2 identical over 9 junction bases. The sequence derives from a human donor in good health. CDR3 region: CASSVGGGTSRRAKNIQYF. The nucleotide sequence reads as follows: TGTGCCAGCAGCGTAGGGGGCGGGACTAGCCGGAGGGCCAAAAACATTCAGTACTTC.